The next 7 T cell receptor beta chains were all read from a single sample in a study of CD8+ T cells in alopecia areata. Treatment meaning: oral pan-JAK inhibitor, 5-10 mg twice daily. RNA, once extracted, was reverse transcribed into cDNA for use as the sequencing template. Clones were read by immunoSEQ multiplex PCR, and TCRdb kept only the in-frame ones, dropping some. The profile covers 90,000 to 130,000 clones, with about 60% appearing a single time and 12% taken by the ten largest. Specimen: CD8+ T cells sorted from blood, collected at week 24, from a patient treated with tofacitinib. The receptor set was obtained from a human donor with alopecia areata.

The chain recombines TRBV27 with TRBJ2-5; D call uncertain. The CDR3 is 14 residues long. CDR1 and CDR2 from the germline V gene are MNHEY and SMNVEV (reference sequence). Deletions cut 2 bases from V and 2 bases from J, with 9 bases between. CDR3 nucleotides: TGTGCCAGCAGTTTAGATCGGCAACAAGAGACCCAGTACTTC. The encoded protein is CASSLDRQQETQYF.

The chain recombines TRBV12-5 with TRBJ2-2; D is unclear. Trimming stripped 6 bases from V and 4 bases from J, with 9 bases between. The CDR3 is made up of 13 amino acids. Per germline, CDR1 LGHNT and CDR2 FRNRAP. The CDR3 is CASGPDLTGELFF. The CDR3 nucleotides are TGTGCTAGTGGCCCGGACCTCACCGGGGAGCTGTTTTTT.

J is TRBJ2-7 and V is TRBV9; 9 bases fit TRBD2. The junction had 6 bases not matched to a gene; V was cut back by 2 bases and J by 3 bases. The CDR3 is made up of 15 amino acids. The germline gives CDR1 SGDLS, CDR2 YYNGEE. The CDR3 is CASSVSGGTDYEQYF. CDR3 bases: TGTGCCAGCAGCGTGAGCGGGGGGACCGACTACGAGCAGTACTTC. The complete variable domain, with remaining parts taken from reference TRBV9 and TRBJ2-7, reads DSGVTQTPKHLITATGQRVTLRCSPRSGDLSVYWYQQSLDQGLQFLIQYYNGEERAKGNILERFSAQQFPDLHSELNLSSLELGDSALYFCASSVSGGTDYEQYFGPGTRLTVT.

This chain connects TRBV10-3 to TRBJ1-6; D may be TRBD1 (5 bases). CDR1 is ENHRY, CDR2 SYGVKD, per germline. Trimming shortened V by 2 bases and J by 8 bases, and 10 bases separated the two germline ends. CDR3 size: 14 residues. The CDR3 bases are TGTGCCATCAGTGAGATCGGGACGGATTCACCCCTCCACTTT. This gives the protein CAISEIGTDSPLHF.

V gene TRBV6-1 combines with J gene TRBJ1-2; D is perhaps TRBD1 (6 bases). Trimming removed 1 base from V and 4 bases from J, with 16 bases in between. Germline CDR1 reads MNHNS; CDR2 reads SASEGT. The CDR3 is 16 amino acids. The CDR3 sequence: CASSEDPAGGGYGYTF. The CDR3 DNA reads TGTGCCAGCAGTGAAGACCCGGCTGGGGGCGGCTATGGCTACACCTTC.

Here the CDR3 reads CASSEEGYTF. The CDR3 DNA sequence: TGTGCCAGCAGTGAAGAGGGCTACACCTTC. The V call is TRBV2, the J call TRBJ1-2; D gene unclear. Germline V CDR1 and CDR2: SNHLY, FYNNEI. CDR3 length equals 10 residues. Trimming took off 1 base at V and 8 bases at J, with 2 bases between the two ends. The full variable domain, rest sourced from reference TRBV2 and TRBJ1-2, is EPEVTQTPSHQVTQMGQEVILRCVPISNHLYFYWYRQILGQKVEFLVSFYNNEISEKSEIFDDQFSVERPDGSNFTLKIRSTKLEDSAMYFCASSEEGYTFGSGTRLTVV.

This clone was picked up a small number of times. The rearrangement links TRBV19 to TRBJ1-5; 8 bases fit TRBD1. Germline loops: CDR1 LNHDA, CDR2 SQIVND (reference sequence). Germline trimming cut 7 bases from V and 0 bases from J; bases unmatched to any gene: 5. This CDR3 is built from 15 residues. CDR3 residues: CASMTGANSNQPQHF. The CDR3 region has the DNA TGTGCCAGTATGACAGGGGCTAATAGCAATCAGCCCCAGCATTTT.